The sequence of this T cell receptor (beta chain) was determined in a study of shared T cell receptors in the human thymus. The data were produced by immunoSEQ multiplex PCR, yet TCRdb's version contains in-frame clones alone and is incomplete. The sample lists over 350,000 clones; roughly 94% were seen once. Germline V gene sequence: CDR1 SGHDT, CDR2 YYEEEE. V was clipped by 2 bases and J by 5 bases; unmatched bases: 11. This CDR3 comprises 18 residues. V and J are TRBV5-6 and TRBJ2-2; 11 bases fit TRBD2. The TCR was taken from a human donor. The sequencing input was thymocytes. CDR3 residues: CASSFCSGRASGTGELFF. In DNA, the CDR3 is TGTGCCAGCAGCTTCTGTAGCGGGAGGGCCTCGGGGACCGGGGAGCTGTTTTTT.